The rows below give T cell receptor beta chains drawn from one sample of a study of shared clonotypes between healthy human individuals. Generated by immunoSEQ multiplex PCR, the TCRdb table keeps only in-frame clones and is missing some. Seen here are roughly 1,500,000 clones, 95% to 99% observed once, and the top ten hold roughly 0.4%. The sample consisted of naive CD4+ T cells sorted from blood. The receptors here all came from a man aged 25-45 years in good health. Both conserved end residues are part of each CDR3. The D gene is left open where the match is weak. Not all rows give a size; the values are once, few, many and, for expanded clones, a class.

J gene: TRBJ2-7; V gene: TRBV20-1; D gene: .; clone size: .; CDR3 DNA: TGCAGTGCTACCCGGAATGAGCAGTACTTC; CDR3 protein: CSATRNEQYF
J gene: TRBJ2-7; V gene: TRBV2; D gene: .; clone size: .; CDR3 DNA: TGTGCCAGCAGTGTTGGGAGAAGCCTAACCTACGAGCAGTACTTC; CDR3 protein: CASSVGRSLTYEQYF
J gene: TRBJ2-3; V gene: TRBV7-2; D gene: TRBD1; clone size: .; CDR3 DNA: TGTGCCAGCAGCTTCGACAGGGCAGCAGATACGCAGTATTTT; CDR3 protein: CASSFDRAADTQYF
J gene: TRBJ2-6; V gene: TRBV5-1; D gene: .; clone size: .; CDR3 DNA: TGCGCCAGCAGCTTGAGTCTCACTCGTGTGACTCCTGGGGCCAACGTCCTGACTTTC; CDR3 protein: CASSLSLTRVTPGANVLTF
J gene: TRBJ1-2; V gene: TRBV7-9; D gene: .; clone size: .; CDR3 DNA: TGTGCCAGCAGCCCCTCGTTGACCTATGGCTACACCTTC; CDR3 protein: CASSPSLTYGYTF
J gene: TRBJ2-1; V gene: TRBV9; D gene: .; clone size: .; CDR3 DNA: TGTGCCAGCAGCGTAGGGGCCCAGCCAGGGTCCCACAATGAGCAGTTCTTC; CDR3 protein: CASSVGAQPGSHNEQFF
J gene: TRBJ2-2; V gene: TRBV27; D gene: .; clone size: .; CDR3 DNA: TGTGCCAGCAGTTTATTAACCGGGGAGCTGTTTTTT; CDR3 protein: CASSLLTGELFF
J gene: TRBJ2-7; V gene: TRBV19; D gene: .; clone size: once; CDR3 DNA: TGTGCCAGTACAGCGGGCTGGAGCTCCTACGAGCAGTACTTC; CDR3 protein: CASTAGWSSYEQYF
J gene: TRBJ2-3; V gene: TRBV14; D gene: TRBD2; clone size: .; CDR3 DNA: TGTGCCAGCAGCCTCGGGACTAGCGGCACAGATACGCAGTATTTT; CDR3 protein: CASSLGTSGTDTQYF
J gene: TRBJ2-3; V gene: TRBV5-1; D gene: TRBD2; clone size: once; CDR3 DNA: TGCGCCAGCAGCCCGGGACTAGCGGGAGTATTTGTGAATACGCAGTATTTT; CDR3 protein: CASSPGLAGVFVNTQYF
J gene: TRBJ2-3; V gene: TRBV9; D gene: .; clone size: .; CDR3 DNA: TGTGCCAGCAGCGTAGAGTTCACAGATACGCAGTATTTT; CDR3 protein: CASSVEFTDTQYF
J gene: TRBJ2-7; V gene: TRBV7-9; D gene: .; clone size: .; CDR3 DNA: TGTGCCAGCAGCAACCTCACAAAGGGACCCGAGCAGTACTTC; CDR3 protein: CASSNLTKGPEQYF
J gene: TRBJ1-2; V gene: TRBV30; D gene: TRBD1; clone size: few; CDR3 DNA: TGTGCCTGGAGTGTCGACAGGGTGGCCTATGGCTACACCTTC; CDR3 protein: CAWSVDRVAYGYTF
J gene: TRBJ2-3; V gene: TRBV27; D gene: .; clone size: .; CDR3 DNA: TGTGCCAGCACCCACCGTGGAGGGGCTGGGGCAGATACGCAGTATTTT; CDR3 protein: CASTHRGGAGADTQYF
J gene: TRBJ2-1; V gene: TRBV10-2; D gene: .; clone size: .; CDR3 DNA: TGCGCCAGTCAATACAATGAGCAGTTCTTC; CDR3 protein: CASQYNEQFF
J gene: TRBJ2-7; V gene: TRBV19; D gene: TRBD1; clone size: .; CDR3 DNA: TGTGCCAGTAGTATCGCCAGGGACAGCTACGAGCAGTACTTC; CDR3 protein: CASSIARDSYEQYF
J gene: TRBJ2-2; V gene: TRBV7-2; D gene: TRBD2; clone size: .; CDR3 DNA: TGTGCCAGCAGCTTAGAGAGACAAGCGGGAGGGCGTACCGGGGAGCTGTTTTTT; CDR3 protein: CASSLERQAGGRTGELFF
J gene: TRBJ1-5; V gene: TRBV18; D gene: .; clone size: .; CDR3 DNA: TGTGCCAGCTCACCAAGGGATTCAGGGCCGCCTACTCAGCCCCAGCATTTT; CDR3 protein: CASSPRDSGPPTQPQHF
J gene: TRBJ2-5; V gene: TRBV5-1; D gene: .; clone size: .; CDR3 DNA: TGCGCCAGCAGCTTTAGAAAACAAGAGACCCAGTACTTC; CDR3 protein: CASSFRKQETQYF
J gene: TRBJ1-1; V gene: TRBV6-5; D gene: TRBD1; clone size: .; CDR3 DNA: TGTGCCAGCACCCCGATCGAGGACAGGGGTGAAGCTTTCTTT; CDR3 protein: CASTPIEDRGEAFF
J gene: TRBJ2-7; V gene: TRBV5-1; D gene: .; clone size: .; CDR3 DNA: TGCGCCAGCAGCTTGGCCGGGGGGCCCTACGAGCAGTACTTC; CDR3 protein: CASSLAGGPYEQYF
J gene: TRBJ2-3; V gene: TRBV9; D gene: .; clone size: .; CDR3 DNA: TGTGCCAGCAGCGTACCGAGTGGGAGGCCATCTAGCACAGATACGCAGTATTTT; CDR3 protein: CASSVPSGRPSSTDTQYF
J gene: TRBJ2-3; V gene: TRBV5-6; D gene: TRBD1; clone size: .; CDR3 DNA: TGTGCCAGCAGCCCATCTTGGACAGGGGGCATAGATACGCAGTATTTT; CDR3 protein: CASSPSWTGGIDTQYF
J gene: TRBJ2-1; V gene: TRBV30; D gene: .; clone size: .; CDR3 DNA: TGTGCCTGGAGTGAAAGGGGGACCTCCTACAATGAGCAGTTCTTC; CDR3 protein: CAWSERGTSYNEQFF
J gene: TRBJ2-1; V gene: TRBV6-5; D gene: .; clone size: .; CDR3 DNA: TGTGCCAGCAGTCCGGACTTCAGCTCCTACAATGAGCAGTTCTTC; CDR3 protein: CASSPDFSSYNEQFF
J gene: TRBJ2-7; V gene: TRBV18; D gene: TRBD1; clone size: .; CDR3 DNA: TGTGCCAGCTCAGGGACAGCCGCCTACGAGCAGTACTTC; CDR3 protein: CASSGTAAYEQYF
J gene: TRBJ1-2; V gene: TRBV4-1; D gene: .; clone size: .; CDR3 DNA: TGCGCCAGCAGCCCCCTCAGGGGATTTGCCGGGGGGGGAGGCTACACCTTC; CDR3 protein: CASSPLRGFAGGGGYTF
J gene: TRBJ1-2; V gene: TRBV6-5; D gene: TRBD1; clone size: once; CDR3 DNA: TGTGCCAGCAGACGGGCGGACTGGGACAGCTATGGCTACACCTTC; CDR3 protein: CASRRADWDSYGYTF
J gene: TRBJ2-3; V gene: TRBV5-4; D gene: TRBD1; clone size: .; CDR3 DNA: TGTGCCAGCAGCCTCTTTGACAGGGTGAATACAGATACGCAGTATTTT; CDR3 protein: CASSLFDRVNTDTQYF
J gene: TRBJ2-3; V gene: TRBV4-2; D gene: TRBD2; clone size: .; CDR3 DNA: TGTGCCAGCAGCCGCCAAGCGGGAGGCACAGATACGCAGTATTTT; CDR3 protein: CASSRQAGGTDTQYF
J gene: TRBJ1-5; V gene: TRBV5-1; D gene: TRBD1; clone size: .; CDR3 DNA: TGCGCCAGCAGCTTGGTAAGGGGGCCGCCTCAGCCCCAGCATTTT; CDR3 protein: CASSLVRGPPQPQHF
J gene: TRBJ2-7; V gene: TRBV6-1; D gene: TRBD1; clone size: .; CDR3 DNA: TGTGCCAGCAAAAGGACAGGGGGCTACGAGCAGTACTTC; CDR3 protein: CASKRTGGYEQYF
J gene: TRBJ2-2; V gene: TRBV5-1; D gene: .; clone size: .; CDR3 DNA: TGCGCCAGCAGCGGCGGGACGGCGAATGGGGAGCTGTTTTTT; CDR3 protein: CASSGGTANGELFF
J gene: TRBJ2-5; V gene: TRBV5-1; D gene: TRBD1; clone size: .; CDR3 DNA: TGCGCCAGCAGCACACCGGGACAGGAAGAGACCCAGTACTTC; CDR3 protein: CASSTPGQEETQYF
J gene: TRBJ2-4; V gene: TRBV7-9; D gene: .; clone size: .; CDR3 DNA: TGTGCCAGCAGCTTAACCGACACGGGGGCCAAAAACATTCAGTACTTC; CDR3 protein: CASSLTDTGAKNIQYF
J gene: TRBJ1-3; V gene: TRBV14; D gene: .; clone size: .; CDR3 DNA: TGTGCCAGCAGCTTGAGGTCGTCTATCCTTGGAAACACCATATATTTT; CDR3 protein: CASSLRSSILGNTIYF
J gene: TRBJ2-3; V gene: TRBV18; D gene: .; clone size: .; CDR3 DNA: TGTGCCAGCTCACCTGGGACCGGCGTACGCACAGATACGCAGTATTTT; CDR3 protein: CASSPGTGVRTDTQYF
J gene: TRBJ2-1; V gene: TRBV6-6; D gene: .; clone size: .; CDR3 DNA: TGTGCCAGCAGTTGGGGACTGTTGAATGAGCAGTTCTTC; CDR3 protein: CASSWGLLNEQFF
J gene: TRBJ2-7; V gene: TRBV27; D gene: .; clone size: .; CDR3 DNA: TGTGCCACTGGAAGGGGGATCTCTGGGTACGAGCAGTACTTC; CDR3 protein: CATGRGISGYEQYF
J gene: TRBJ2-7; V gene: TRBV5-1; D gene: TRBD2; clone size: .; CDR3 DNA: TGCGCCAGCGCCCTCGCCGGGAGGAGCTCCTACGAGCAGTACTTC; CDR3 protein: CASALAGRSSYEQYF
J gene: TRBJ2-1; V gene: TRBV19; D gene: .; clone size: .; CDR3 DNA: TGTGCCAGTAGGTTCGACGCCACCCGGGGTGAGCAGTTCTTC; CDR3 protein: CASRFDATRGEQFF
J gene: TRBJ2-3; V gene: TRBV28; D gene: .; clone size: .; CDR3 DNA: TGTGCCCTCGGGGCTCATAGCACAGATACGCAGTATTTT; CDR3 protein: CALGAHSTDTQYF
J gene: TRBJ1-4; V gene: TRBV18; D gene: .; clone size: .; CDR3 DNA: TGTGCCAGCTCACCGGCCGGGAGCTCCGAAAAACTGTTTTTT; CDR3 protein: CASSPAGSSEKLFF
J gene: TRBJ2-5; V gene: TRBV18; D gene: TRBD1; clone size: .; CDR3 DNA: TGTGCCAGCTCACCAATCGGGGACAGGGGGCTGGAGACCCAGTACTTC; CDR3 protein: CASSPIGDRGLETQYF
J gene: TRBJ1-4; V gene: TRBV5-1; D gene: .; clone size: .; CDR3 DNA: TGCGCCAGCAGCTTGGCTGATCAAACTAATGAAAAACTGTTTTTT; CDR3 protein: CASSLADQTNEKLFF
J gene: TRBJ2-1; V gene: TRBV7-9; D gene: .; clone size: .; CDR3 DNA: TGTGCCAGCAGCCAAGGGGCTGAGCAGTTCTTC; CDR3 protein: CASSQGAEQFF